Presented here are 8 T cell receptor beta chains from one specimen sequenced in a study of CD8 T cells in Susac syndrome. The RNA, roughly 0.45 to 1 ug, was put through reverse transcription using random hexamers. Each CDR3 protein gets one entry after TCRdb re-called the immunoSEQ multiplex PCR reads with MiXCR. The repertoire includes about 290,000 distinct CDR3 sequences, approximately 91% of them detected once, and roughly 0.2% sits in the top ten. Sequencing was performed on CD8+ T cells from PBMCs. All receptors come from a human donor with multiple sclerosis.

This chain joins TRBV6-6 and TRBJ2-3, with D tentatively TRBD1 (6 bases). The CDR3 is made up of 16 amino acids. V was cut by 6 bases and J by 3 bases, with 19 bases left in between. CDR1 is MNHNY, CDR2 SVGAGI, per germline (reference sequence). The DNA of the CDR3 is TGTGCCAGCAGGCTGACAGGTTCCATGGGGACAGATACGCAGTATTTT. It is translated as CASRLTGSMGTDTQYF.

The chain combines TRBV9 with TRBJ2-5; D gene unclear. Germline values: CDR1 SGDLS, CDR2 YYNGEE. V lost 0 bases and J 1 base, leaving 10 bases between the germline ends. This CDR3 spans 15 amino acids. The CDR3 loop reads CASSVEGRTQETQYF. CDR3 nucleotides: TGTGCCAGCAGCGTAGAGGGCAGGACCCAAGAGACCCAGTACTTC. The whole variable domain, filled in from reference TRBV9 and TRBJ2-5, reads DSGVTQTPKHLITATGQRVTLRCSPRSGDLSVYWYQQSLDQGLQFLIQYYNGEERAKGNILERFSAQQFPDLHSELNLSSLELGDSALYFCASSVEGRTQETQYFGPGTRLLVL.

The V gene is TRBV7-9, the J gene TRBJ2-4, with a possible D match to TRBD2 (6 bases). The CDR3 is made up of 15 amino acids. The V end lost 5 bases, the J end lost 7 bases, and 18 bases lay between the germline ends. CDR1 is SEHNR, CDR2 FQNEAQ, per germline (reference sequence). CDR3 DNA: TGTGCCAGCAGCCCGAACCTGGAGGGCCGGAACATTCAGTACTTC. Translated: CASSPNLEGRNIQYF. Full variable domain (outside the CDR3, taken from reference TRBV7-9 and TRBJ2-4): DTGVSQNPRHKITKRGQNVTFRCDPISEHNRLYWYRQTLGQGPEFLTYFQNEAQLEKSRLLSDRFSAERPKGSFSTLEIQRTEQGDSAMYLCASSPNLEGRNIQYFGAGTRLSVL.

The V call is TRBV3-1, the J call TRBJ2-5; possibly TRBD1 for D (6 bases). Germline lookup yields CDR1 LGHDT and CDR2 YNNKEL (reference sequence). Trimming cost V 6 bases and J 1 base, with 18 bases left between them. This CDR3 spans 16 amino acids. The CDR3: CASSPALMTGQETQYF. CDR3 DNA sequence: TGTGCCAGCAGTCCAGCCCTGATGACAGGCCAAGAGACCCAGTACTTC.

The chain couples TRBV19 to TRBJ2-1, with TRBD2 matching over 10 bases. Germline trimming cut 7 bases from V and 7 bases from J; bases unmatched to any gene: 13. CDR1 LNHDA and CDR2 SQIVND come from the germline V gene (reference sequence). There are 16 residues in the CDR3. The CDR3, as DNA: TGTGCCAGTATCCCCGCTGGGCTAGCGGGAGATAATGAGCAGTTCTTC. It translates to CASIPAGLAGDNEQFF.

V is TRBV7-2 and J is TRBJ2-5; D may be TRBD1 (6 bases). Trimming stripped 4 bases from V and 5 bases from J, with 20 bases between. The CDR3 runs 16 residues. Germline V CDR1 and CDR2: SGHTA, FQGNSA. CDR3 sequence: CASSSPGMMGAETQYF. DNA of the CDR3: TGTGCCAGCAGCTCCCCGGGGATGATGGGGGCGGAGACCCAGTACTTC.

The genes are TRBV6-2 or TRBV6-3 and TRBJ1-5, with D uncertain. V lost 6 bases and J lost 6, with 12 bases in between. Germline CDR1 reads MNHEY; CDR2 reads SVGEGT. This CDR3 contains 13 residues. CDR3 DNA sequence: TGTGCCAGCAGATTCCCTGGTGGTCAGCCCCAGCATTTT. Protein: CASRFPGGQPQHF.

The V call is TRBV4-2, the J call TRBJ2-7; TRBD1 matches 8 bases. Germline CDR1 is LGHNA and CDR2 is YNFKEQ. This CDR3 region has 16 residues. Germline trimming cut 0 bases from V and 5 bases from J; bases unmatched to any gene: 9. The CDR3 sequence is CASSQDRDRLKHEQYF. The CDR3, as DNA: TGTGCCAGCAGCCAAGACCGGGACAGGCTTAAACACGAGCAGTACTTC.